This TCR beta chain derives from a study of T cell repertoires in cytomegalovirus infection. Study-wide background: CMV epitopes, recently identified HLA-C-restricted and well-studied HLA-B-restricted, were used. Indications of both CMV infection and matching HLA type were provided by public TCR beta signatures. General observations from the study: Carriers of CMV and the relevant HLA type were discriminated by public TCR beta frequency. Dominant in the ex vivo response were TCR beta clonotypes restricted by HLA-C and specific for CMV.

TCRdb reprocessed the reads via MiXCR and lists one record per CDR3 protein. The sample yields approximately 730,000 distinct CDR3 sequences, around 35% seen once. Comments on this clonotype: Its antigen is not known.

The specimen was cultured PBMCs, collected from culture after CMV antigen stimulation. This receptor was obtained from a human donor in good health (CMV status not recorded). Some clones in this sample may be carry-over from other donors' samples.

The CDR3 coding sequence is TGCAGCGGGGAGGGGGGGCGAGCCTACAATGAGCAGTTCTTC. Translating it yields CSGEGGRAYNEQFF. The chain carries TRBV29-1 and TRBJ2-1, with D possibly being TRBD2 (7 bases). CDR1 and CDR2 (germline): SQVTM, ANQGSEA. V gave up 7 bases and J gave up 2 bases, with 15 bases separating them. The CDR3 has 14 residues.